A selection of T cell receptor beta chains follows, all from one sample in a study of identical twins. TCRdb re-analysed the 5' RACE reads in MiXCR, keeping a single row per CDR3 protein. This sample has hundreds of thousands of distinct CDR3 sequences, with 9% to 15% found just once. These records were also assigned to another study, of yellow fever vaccine responses in identical twins.

Sample: PBMCs. These receptors all come from a woman under 30 in good health. The CDR3 runs from the conserved cysteine through the conserved F or W. Fields, in order: clone size, V gene, J gene, D gene, CDR3 protein, CDR3 DNA. D genes are given only for firm matches. Size values are once, few and many counts, or a class for expanded clones, and some rows have none.

>.|TRBV3-1|TRBJ2-1|.
CASSQWGVGYNEQFF
TGTGCCAGCAGCCAATGGGGGGTCGGGTACAATGAGCAGTTCTTC
>few|TRBV6-5|TRBJ1-1|.
CASLSQGVNTEAFF
TGTGCCAGCCTTAGCCAGGGAGTAAACACTGAAGCTTTCTTT
>.|TRBV5-1|TRBJ2-2|TRBD2
CASRLTSGTINTGELFF
TGCGCCAGCAGGTTGACTAGCGGGACCATAAACACCGGGGAGCTGTTTTTT
>once|TRBV20-1|TRBJ2-3|.
CSATLLPTDTQYF
TGCAGTGCTACCCTACTGCCCACAGATACGCAGTATTTT
>.|TRBV7-9|TRBJ2-1|.
CASSLSLNNEQFF
TGTGCCAGCAGCTTATCGCTGAACAATGAGCAGTTCTTC
>.|TRBV28|TRBJ1-4|TRBD1
CASGGQGITNEKLFF
TGTGCCAGCGGTGGACAGGGAATAACTAATGAAAAACTGTTTTTT
>.|TRBV3-1|TRBJ1-2|.
CASSQTKGQHF
TGTGCCAGCAGCCAAACGAAAGGACAACACTTC
>.|TRBV20-1|TRBJ2-3|.
CSASGQSITDTQYF
TGCAGTGCTAGTGGTCAGAGTATCACAGATACGCAGTATTTT
>many|TRBV28|TRBJ2-1|.
CATHTVGEQFF
TGTGCCACCCACACCGTCGGTGAGCAGTTCTTC
>.|TRBV28|TRBJ1-1|.
CASSEDRGLAEAFF
TGTGCCAGCAGCGAGGACAGAGGTCTCGCCGAAGCTTTCTTT
>few|TRBV6-1|TRBJ2-1|TRBD1
CATTGQSAYNEQFF
TGTGCCACCACGGGACAGAGTGCCTACAATGAGCAGTTCTTC
>.|TRBV28|TRBJ1-6|.
CASSIPPVAPLHF
TGTGCCAGCAGTATACCTCCGGTTGCACCCCTCCACTTT
>many|TRBV3-1|TRBJ2-1|.
CASSQSRNEQFF
TGTGCCAGCAGCCAGAGTCGGAATGAGCAGTTCTTC
>few|TRBV3-1|TRBJ1-2|.
CASSARGRGVYGYTF
TGTGCCAGCAGCGCCCGGGGGAGGGGAGTTTACGGCTACACCTTC
>.|TRBV2|TRBJ2-5|TRBD1
CASSKRQGAETQYF
TGTGCCAGCAGTAAAAGACAGGGTGCGGAGACCCAGTACTTC
>many|TRBV12-3/TRBV12-4|TRBJ1-2|.
CASSFRGPLLGYTF
TGTGCCAGCAGTTTCAGGGGACCGCTTCTTGGCTACACCTTC